Sequencing of this T cell receptor beta chain was carried out in a study of cytomegalovirus exposure and HLA in healthy donors. The CDR3 contains 13 residues. The V gene's germline CDR1 is SGDLS and CDR2 YYNGEE. Trimming pared 5 bases from V and 2 bases from J, leaving 9 bases between. To note about this clone: Its antigen is still unknown.

Study-wide results and limits: Most CMV-associated TCR beta chains were later found to appear HLA-restricted.

13 Jbeta primers and 60 Vbeta primers were used for the PCR. TCRdb's copy holds only in-frame clones and misses some; the assay was immunoSEQ multiplex PCR. Among about 150,000 clones, approximately 84% were seen once, and the ten largest hold around 5%. This TCR came from a girl between 5 and 17 years old in good health and CMV-seropositive. The sequencing sample was made of PBMCs. The chain carries TRBV9 and TRBJ2-3; maybe TRBD2 (6 bases). DNA of the CDR3: TGTGCCAGCAGGGGGGGTAACACAGATACGCAGTATTTT. It specifies CASRGGNTDTQYF.